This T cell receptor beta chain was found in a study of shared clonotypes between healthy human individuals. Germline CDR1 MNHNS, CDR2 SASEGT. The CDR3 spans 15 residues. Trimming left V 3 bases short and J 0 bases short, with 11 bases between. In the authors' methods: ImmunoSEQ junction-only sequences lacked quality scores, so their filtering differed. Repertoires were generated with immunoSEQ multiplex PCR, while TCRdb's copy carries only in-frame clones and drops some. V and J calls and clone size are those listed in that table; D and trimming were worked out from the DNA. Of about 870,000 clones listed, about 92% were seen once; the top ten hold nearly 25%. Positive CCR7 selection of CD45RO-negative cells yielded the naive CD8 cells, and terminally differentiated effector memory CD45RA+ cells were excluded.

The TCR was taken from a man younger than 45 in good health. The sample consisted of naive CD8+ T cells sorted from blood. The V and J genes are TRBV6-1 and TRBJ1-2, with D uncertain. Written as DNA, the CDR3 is TGTGCCAGCAGTGACTACACCGGTGCTAACTATGGCTACACCTTC. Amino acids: CASSDYTGANYGYTF.